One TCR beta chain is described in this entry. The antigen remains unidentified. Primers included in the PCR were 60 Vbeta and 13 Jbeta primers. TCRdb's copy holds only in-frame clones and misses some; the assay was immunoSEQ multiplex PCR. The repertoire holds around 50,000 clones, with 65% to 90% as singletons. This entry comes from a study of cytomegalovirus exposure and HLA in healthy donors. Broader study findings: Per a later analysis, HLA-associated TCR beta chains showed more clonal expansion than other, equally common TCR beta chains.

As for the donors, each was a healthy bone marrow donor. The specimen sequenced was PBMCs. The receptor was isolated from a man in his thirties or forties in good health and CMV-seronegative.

The CDR3 reads CASSPPDRGLSDTQYF. The DNA for the CDR3 is TGTGCCAGCAGCCCCCCGGACAGGGGGCTCTCAGATACGCAGTATTTT. This chain joins TRBV11-1 and TRBJ2-3; 11 bases line up with TRBD1. V shed 5 bases, J shed 4 bases, and the junction held 8 bases outside the gene matches. The germline V gene has CDR1 SGHAT and CDR2 FQDESV (reference sequence). This CDR3 has 16 amino acids.